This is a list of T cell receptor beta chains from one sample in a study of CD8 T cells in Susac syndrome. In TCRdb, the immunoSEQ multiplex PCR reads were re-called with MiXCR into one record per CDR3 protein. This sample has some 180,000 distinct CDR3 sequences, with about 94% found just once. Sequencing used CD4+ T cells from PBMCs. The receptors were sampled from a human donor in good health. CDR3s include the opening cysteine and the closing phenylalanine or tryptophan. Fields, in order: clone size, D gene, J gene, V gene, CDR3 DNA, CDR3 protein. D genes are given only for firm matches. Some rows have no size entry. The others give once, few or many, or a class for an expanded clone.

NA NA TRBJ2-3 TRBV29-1 TGCAGCGTTGCACCAAGCCCCTACGGGAACACAGATACGCAGTATTTT CSVAPSPYGNTDTQYF
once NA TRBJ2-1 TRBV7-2 TGTGCCAGCAGCTTAGTGGGCGACTCCTACAATGAGCAGTTCTTC CASSLVGDSYNEQFF
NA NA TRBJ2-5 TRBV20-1 TGCAGTGCTAGCGGGAGCGATCAAGAGACCCAGTACTTC CSASGSDQETQYF
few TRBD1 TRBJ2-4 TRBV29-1 TGCAGCGCTAGGGACAGCAAAAACATTCAGTACTTC CSARDSKNIQYF
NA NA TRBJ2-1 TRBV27 TGTGCCAGCAAGGGGATAGTGGGCGCGGTCGGTGAGCAGTTCTTC CASKGIVGAVGEQFF
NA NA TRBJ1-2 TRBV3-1 TGTGCCGACAGTGCGGGAGACTATGGCTACACCTTC CADSAGDYGYTF
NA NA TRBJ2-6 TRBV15 TGTGCCACCAGCAGAGGGTTCACCTCTGGGGCCAACGTCCTGACTTTC CATSRGFTSGANVLTF
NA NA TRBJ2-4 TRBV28 TGTGCCAGCAGTTTAGAGGGCATTCAGTACTTC CASSLEGIQYF
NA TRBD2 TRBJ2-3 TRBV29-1 TGCAGCGTACAAAGGACTAGCGGGAGGAAAGATACGCAGTATTTT CSVQRTSGRKDTQYF
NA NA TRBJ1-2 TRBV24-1 TGTGCCACCAGTGACTGGGAGTATGGCTACACCTTC CATSDWEYGYTF
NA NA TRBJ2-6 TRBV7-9 TGTGCCAGCAGCTTCCGGGACCTGACCAACGTCCTGACTTTC CASSFRDLTNVLTF
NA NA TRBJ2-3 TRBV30 TGTGCCATTCAGGGGAGCACAGATACGCAGTATTTT CAIQGSTDTQYF
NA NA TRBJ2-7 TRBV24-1 TGTGCCACCAGTGAGGCAGTTGGACCCTACGAGCAGTACTTC CATSEAVGPYEQYF
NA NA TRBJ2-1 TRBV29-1 TGCAGCGTTGAAGGCGGGGTCCCCTACAATGAGCAGTTCTTC CSVEGGVPYNEQFF
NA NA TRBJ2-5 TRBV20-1 TGCAGTGCTGAGAGCCAGGGTTTCCAAGAGACCCAGTACTTC CSAESQGFQETQYF
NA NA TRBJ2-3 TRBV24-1 TGTGCCACCAGTTCGACTAGCACAGATACGCAGTATTTT CATSSTSTDTQYF
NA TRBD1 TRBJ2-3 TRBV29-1 TGCAGCGTTGAAGTCGGGACAGGGGCTACGACGAGGGATACGCAGTATTTT CSVEVGTGATTRDTQYF
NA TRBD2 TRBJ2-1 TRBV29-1 TGCAGCGTTCTCGCGTGGGGGAGGGCCTACAATGAGCAGTTCTTC CSVLAWGRAYNEQFF
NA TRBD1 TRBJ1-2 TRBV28 TGTGCCAGCAGACCTCCGGGACAGAAGAACTATGGCTACACCTTC CASRPPGQKNYGYTF
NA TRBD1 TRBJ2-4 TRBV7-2 TGTGCCAGCAGCTTGGACAGGGTGACGGACATTCAGTACTTC CASSLDRVTDIQYF
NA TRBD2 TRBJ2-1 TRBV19 TGTGCCAGTAGTAAGCGGGAGGGCCAAAATGAGCAGTTCTTC CASSKREGQNEQFF
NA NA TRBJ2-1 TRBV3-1 TGTGCCAGCAGCCAGGTCTACAATGAGCAGTTCTTC CASSQVYNEQFF
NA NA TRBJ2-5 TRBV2 TGTGCCAGCAGTGAAAGGGACGTGGAGACCCAGTACTTC CASSERDVETQYF
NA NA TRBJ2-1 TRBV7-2 TGTGCCAATGCGCGGGGCGTTGGTGAGCAGTTCTTC CANARGVGEQFF
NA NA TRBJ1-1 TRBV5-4 TGTGCCAGCAGCTTGGGGGGGCGTGTCTCTGAAGCTTTCTTT CASSLGGRVSEAFF
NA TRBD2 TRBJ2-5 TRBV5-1 TGCGCCAGCAGCTTCTCTAGCGGGAAAGAGACCCAGTACTTC CASSFSSGKETQYF
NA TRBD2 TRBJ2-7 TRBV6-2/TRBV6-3 TGTGCCAGCAGTTACACAGCGGGGAGCTACGAGCAGTACTTC CASSYTAGSYEQYF
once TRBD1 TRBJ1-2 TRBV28 TGTGCCAGCAGTGGGACAGCGTATGGCTACACCTTC CASSGTAYGYTF
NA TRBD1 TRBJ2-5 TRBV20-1 TGCAGTGCTAGTGTACGGACAGGAGGAAGAGAGACCCAGTACTTC CSASVRTGGRETQYF
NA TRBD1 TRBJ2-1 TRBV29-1 TGCAGCGTTGGTAGGACAGGCGGATACAATGAGCAGTTCTTC CSVGRTGGYNEQFF
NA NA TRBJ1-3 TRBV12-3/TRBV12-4 TGTGCAGCGACTGGGGCCGGGGGAAACACCATATATTTT CAATGAGGNTIYF
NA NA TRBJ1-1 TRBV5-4 TGTGCCAGCAGCGTCTCAAAGAACACTGAAGCTTTCTTT CASSVSKNTEAFF
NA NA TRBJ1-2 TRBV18 TGTGCCAGCTCCCCGGGAGGGGCATTTGGCTACACCTTC CASSPGGAFGYTF
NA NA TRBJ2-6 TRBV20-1 TGCAGTGCTAGAGCGGGAGTGGCCTCTGGGGCCAACGTCCTGACTTTC CSARAGVASGANVLTF
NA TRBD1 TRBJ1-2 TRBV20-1 TGCAGTGCTAGGGGACAGTCCTATGGCTACACCTTC CSARGQSYGYTF